Below, 23 T cell receptor beta chains from the same sample are listed, as sequenced in a study of T cell responses to AZD1222 COVID-19 vaccine. Generated by immunoSEQ multiplex PCR, the TCRdb table keeps only in-frame clones and is missing some. The table includes more than 150,000 clones, about 91% detected once. Sequencing was performed on peripheral blood, taken 28 days after the second AZD1222 dose. These TCRs come from an adult who received the AZD1222 COVID-19 vaccine.

The V gene is TRBV12-3 or TRBV12-4, the J gene TRBJ2-1; 7 bases are a match to TRBD1. With 6 bases clipped from V and 6 bases from J, the junction kept 5 bases outside the gene matches. The CDR3 covers 13 residues. The DNA for the CDR3 is TGTGCCAGCAGCCAGGGGGTCCCCAATGAGCAGTTCTTC. This codes for CASSQGVPNEQFF.

This sequence joins TRBV13 and TRBJ2-4, with TRBD2 identical over 7 bases. Germline CDR1 PRHDT, CDR2 FYEKMQ (reference sequence). V lost 5 bases to trimming and J lost 1 base; unmatched junction nucleotides: 8. This CDR3 comprises 16 residues. CDR3 DNA: TGTGCCAGCAGCCGCGGGACTATAGGGGCCAAAAACATTCAGTACTTC. It encodes CASSRGTIGAKNIQYF.

The V call is TRBV9, the J call TRBJ2-5; possible D gene TRBD2, 5 bases. In germline, CDR1 is SGDLS, CDR2 YYNGEE. The V gene lost 3 bases and the J gene lost 4 bases, with 13 bases spanning the gap. The CDR3 spans 14 residues. The CDR3 loop reads CASSGSDVRETQYF. DNA of the CDR3: TGTGCCAGCAGCGGTAGCGACGTGCGAGAGACCCAGTACTTC.

The chain carries TRBV5-1 and TRBJ1-2; TRBD1 agrees at 8 bases. Trimming removed 1 base from V and 8 bases from J; junction bases left unmatched: 7. The CDR3 totals 14 residues. Germline CDR1 is SGHRS and CDR2 is YFSETQ. CDR3 sequence (DNA): TGCGCCAGCAGCTTGATGGACAGGGACAAAGGCTACACCTTC. Translating it yields CASSLMDRDKGYTF.

The chain joins TRBV6-2 or TRBV6-3 to TRBJ2-7, with TRBD2 as a possible D gene (7 bases). Germline loops: CDR1 MNHEY, CDR2 SVGEGT. Trimming took 6 bases from V and 2 from J, leaving 20 bases between them. The CDR3 extends over 16 amino acids. CDR3 amino acids: CASSSGGPGTTYEQYF. CDR3 coding DNA: TGTGCCAGCAGCTCCGGGGGGCCCGGGACAACCTACGAGCAGTACTTC.

The chain links TRBV14 to TRBJ2-1; D may be TRBD2 (5 bases). V was trimmed by 1 base and J by 3 bases, leaving 13 bases between them. From germline, CDR1 is SGHDN and CDR2 FVKESK. The CDR3 has 16 amino acids. The CDR3 reads CASSQGLGDRYNEQFF. CDR3 nucleotides: TGTGCCAGCAGCCAAGGACTGGGAGACCGCTACAATGAGCAGTTCTTC.

The chain has TRBV4-1 and TRBJ1-5, with 9 bases matching TRBD1. The V gene end was trimmed by 3 bases and the J gene end by 9 bases; junction bases not matched to a gene: 12. Germline CDR1 reads MGHRA; CDR2 reads YSYEKL. The CDR3 is 16 residues long. This chain's CDR3 is CASSQPRDRDRGPQHF. The CDR3, as DNA: TGCGCCAGCAGCCAGCCCCGGGACAGGGATCGGGGGCCCCAGCATTTT.

The chain uses TRBV6-5 and TRBJ2-3; 13 bases fit TRBD2. V lost 4 bases to trimming and J lost 6 bases; unmatched junction nucleotides: 4. The CDR3 spans 15 residues. The germline gives CDR1 MNHEY, CDR2 SVGAGI. The CDR3 sequence is CASSFMGLAGDTQYF. Written as DNA, the CDR3 is TGTGCCAGCAGTTTTATGGGACTAGCGGGGGATACGCAGTATTTT.

The chain uses TRBV6-1 and TRBJ1-1, with D unresolved. Germline V CDR1 and CDR2: MNHNS, SASEGT. The CDR3 spans 10 residues. V was cut by 2 bases and J by 9 bases, with 4 bases left in between. In nucleotides, the CDR3 is TGTGCCAGCAGTGAATCGAAAGCTTTCTTT. It codes for CASSESKAFF.

The chain is built from TRBV15 and TRBJ1-2; D may be TRBD1 (5 bases). In germline, CDR1 is LNHNV, CDR2 YYDKDF (reference sequence). Trimming pared 2 bases from V and 8 bases from J, leaving 15 bases between. The CDR3 has 14 residues. The CDR3 here is CATSRLGEVEGYTF. CDR3 DNA sequence: TGTGCCACCAGCAGATTAGGGGAGGTTGAAGGCTACACCTTC.

This sequence joins TRBV5-1 and TRBJ2-2; D ambiguous. Germline V gene data show CDR1 as SGHRS and CDR2 as YFSETQ. Trimming removed 0 bases at V and 1 base at J, with 7 bases between. This CDR3 spans 15 amino acids. The CDR3 loop reads CASSLALENTGELFF. The CDR3 DNA sequence: TGCGCCAGCAGCTTGGCCTTGGAGAACACCGGGGAGCTGTTTTTT.

This chain joins TRBV28 and TRBJ1-2; 9 bases agree with TRBD1. This CDR3 is built from 12 residues. From germline, CDR1 is MDHEN and CDR2 SYDVKM. V lost 6 bases and J lost 8; bases outside the gene matches: 4. CDR3 region: CASRQGAGGYTF. The DNA of the CDR3 is TGTGCCAGCAGACAGGGGGCTGGCGGCTACACCTTC.

This chain connects TRBV7-2 to TRBJ2-1, with 8 bases identical to TRBD1. V lost 6 bases, J lost 3 bases, and 10 bases stayed unmatched. CDR1 and CDR2 from the germline V gene are SGHTA and FQGNSA. This CDR3 is built from 16 residues. The CDR3 here is CASRPLQGALYNEQFF. The CDR3 nucleotides read TGTGCCAGCAGACCCCTCCAGGGGGCCCTCTACAATGAGCAGTTCTTC.

V is TRBV27 and J is TRBJ1-2; 9 bases align to TRBD1. The V and J ends lost 2 bases and 6 bases, in that order; junction bases with no gene match: 7. This CDR3 has 15 residues. Germline loops: CDR1 MNHEY, CDR2 SMNVEV (reference sequence). CDR3: CASSLIPQGAHGYTF. The CDR3 DNA reads TGTGCCAGCAGTTTAATACCACAGGGGGCGCATGGCTACACCTTC.

This chain links TRBV18 with TRBJ1-2; 10 bases line up with TRBD1. V shed 3 bases and J 4 bases; nucleotides not matched to a gene: 14. The CDR3 sequence is 18 residues long. Looked up from germline, CDR1 is KGHSH and CDR2 is LQKENI. The CDR3 nucleotides read TGTGCCAGCTCACCTCTCGGGACAGGGGTCGGACGGGGCTATGGCTACACCTTC. Protein sequence: CASSPLGTGVGRGYGYTF.

The chain links TRBV10-3 to TRBJ1-6; 10 bases are a match to TRBD1. This CDR3 region has 14 residues. Germline V CDR1 and CDR2: ENHRY, SYGVKD. The ends lost 6 bases at V and 9 bases at J; junction bases unmatched: 5. CDR3 loop: CAIREDRGGSPLHF. The CDR3 DNA reads TGTGCCATCAGGGAGGACAGGGGGGGTTCACCCCTCCACTTT.

This clone showed up just once. The gene calls are TRBV19 and TRBJ1-2, with 9 bases matching TRBD1. The CDR3 covers 14 residues. Germline V gene sequence: CDR1 LNHDA, CDR2 SQIVND (reference sequence). Trimming took 5 bases from V and 7 from J; bases not matched to a gene: 8. The CDR3 region has the DNA TGTGCCAGTAGTCCCCAGGGACAGGGAAGTGGCTACACCTTC. Protein product: CASSPQGQGSGYTF.

This sequence joins TRBV5-4 and TRBJ1-5, with D tentatively TRBD1 (5 bases). Trimming removed 2 bases at V and 0 bases at J, with 9 bases between. The CDR3 loop spans 15 amino acids. The germline V gene has CDR1 SGHNT and CDR2 YYREEE (reference sequence). The CDR3 DNA follows: TGTGCCAGCAGCTTTGGGGGGAATAGCAATCAGCCCCAGCATTTT. The encoded protein is CASSFGGNSNQPQHF.

The rearrangement joins TRBV12-3 or TRBV12-4 to TRBJ1-1; D might be TRBD1 (6 bases). Trimming pared 6 bases from V and 2 bases from J, leaving 10 bases between. This CDR3 is built from 13 residues. CDR3 nucleotide sequence: TGTGCCAGCAGCCAGGGACAAAACACTGAAGCTTTCTTT. This translates into CASSQGQNTEAFF.

The chain recombines TRBV28 with TRBJ1-2; 8 bases line up with TRBD1. V trimming: 6 bases; J trimming: 4 bases; junction bases outside the gene matches: 7. The germline CDR1 and CDR2 sequences are MDHEN and SYDVKM. The CDR3 totals 14 residues. For the CDR3, the DNA is TGTGCCAGCAGGAAGACAGGGGAGGGCTATGGCTACACCTTC. Residues: CASRKTGEGYGYTF.

V is TRBV30 and J is TRBJ1-6; 8 bases match TRBD1. CDR1 and CDR2 from the germline V gene are GTSNPN and SVGIG (reference sequence). The length of the CDR3 is 14 residues. Trimming at V came to 2 bases and at J to 9 bases, leaving 6 bases not matched to a gene. CDR3 DNA: TGTGCCTGGAGTAGAGACAGGGGCGGTTCACCCCTCCACTTT. Protein: CAWSRDRGGSPLHF.

The rearrangement links TRBV5-1 to TRBJ2-5, with D tentatively TRBD1 or TRBD2 (5 bases each). The V gene's germline CDR1 is SGHRS and CDR2 YFSETQ. The CDR3 has 16 residues. V was clipped by 0 bases and J by 1 base, with 13 bases between them. The CDR3 sequence is CASSLGAGSIQETQYF. The CDR3 region has the DNA TGCGCCAGCAGCTTGGGTGCAGGGAGTATCCAAGAGACCCAGTACTTC.

The rearrangement links TRBV7-3 to TRBJ2-2, with 14 bases matching TRBD2. CDR3 length equals 18 residues. Germline values: CDR1 SGHTA, CDR2 FQGTGA. The V gene end was trimmed by 1 base and the J gene end by 6 bases; junction bases not matched to a gene: 7. CDR3 sequence: CASSLKGLAGVFAGELFF. CDR3 sequence (DNA): TGTGCCAGCAGCTTAAAGGGACTAGCGGGAGTGTTTGCCGGGGAGCTGTTTTTT.